This T cell receptor (beta chain) derives from a study of T cells in Graves' hyperthyroidism and ophthalmopathy. Duration under 3 months, a NOSPECS grade of at least 4, and a Clinical Activity Score of at least 3 characterized the ophthalmopathy patients. A few counts support this clonotype. Authors of the study amplified TCR beta CDR3 regions from RNA transcripts. Initially, a first-round RT-PCR of the TCR CDR3 employed the HTBI primer set. MiXCR, applied by TCRdb to the multiplex PCR reads, yields one record per CDR3 protein. This table holds approximately 520,000 distinct CDR3 sequences, approximately 25% found once. With 3 bases clipped from V and 2 bases from J, the junction kept 8 bases outside the gene matches. Germline-derived CDR1 and CDR2 are SGHRS and YFSETQ. The CDR3 runs 15 residues.

The receptor comes from a woman in her 30s with Graves' ophthalmopathy. Sequences were obtained from blood. The chain has TRBV5-1 and TRBJ2-7; TRBD2 matches at 7 bases. This CDR3 reads CASSSQRGLTYEQYF. DNA of the CDR3: TGCGCCAGCAGCTCGCAGCGGGGCTTGACCTACGAGCAGTACTTC.